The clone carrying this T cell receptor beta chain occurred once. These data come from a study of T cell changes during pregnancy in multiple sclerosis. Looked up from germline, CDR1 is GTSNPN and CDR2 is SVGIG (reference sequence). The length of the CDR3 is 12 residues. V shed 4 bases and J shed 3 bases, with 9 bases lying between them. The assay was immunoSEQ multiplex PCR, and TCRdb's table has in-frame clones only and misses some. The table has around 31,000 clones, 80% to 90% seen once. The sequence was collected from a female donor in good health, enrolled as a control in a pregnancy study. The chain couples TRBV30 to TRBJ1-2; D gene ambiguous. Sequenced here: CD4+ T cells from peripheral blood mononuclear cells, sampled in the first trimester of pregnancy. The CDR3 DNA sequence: TGTGCCTGGACTCCCGGGGACTATGGCTACACCTTC. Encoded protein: CAWTPGDYGYTF.